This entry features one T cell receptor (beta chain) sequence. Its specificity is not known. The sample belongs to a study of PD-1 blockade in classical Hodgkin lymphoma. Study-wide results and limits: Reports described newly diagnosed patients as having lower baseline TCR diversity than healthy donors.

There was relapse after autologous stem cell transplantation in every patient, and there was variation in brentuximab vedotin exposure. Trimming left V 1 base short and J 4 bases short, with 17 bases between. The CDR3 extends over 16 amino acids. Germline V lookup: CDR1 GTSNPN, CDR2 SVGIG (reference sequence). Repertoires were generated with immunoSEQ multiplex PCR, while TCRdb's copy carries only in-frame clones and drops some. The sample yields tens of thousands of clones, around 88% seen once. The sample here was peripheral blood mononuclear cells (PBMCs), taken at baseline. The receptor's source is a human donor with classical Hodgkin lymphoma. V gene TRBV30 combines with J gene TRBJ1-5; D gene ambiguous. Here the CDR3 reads CAWSGDLAAPNQPQHF. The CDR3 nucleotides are TGTGCCTGGAGTGGCGACCTGGCGGCCCCGAATCAGCCCCAGCATTTT.